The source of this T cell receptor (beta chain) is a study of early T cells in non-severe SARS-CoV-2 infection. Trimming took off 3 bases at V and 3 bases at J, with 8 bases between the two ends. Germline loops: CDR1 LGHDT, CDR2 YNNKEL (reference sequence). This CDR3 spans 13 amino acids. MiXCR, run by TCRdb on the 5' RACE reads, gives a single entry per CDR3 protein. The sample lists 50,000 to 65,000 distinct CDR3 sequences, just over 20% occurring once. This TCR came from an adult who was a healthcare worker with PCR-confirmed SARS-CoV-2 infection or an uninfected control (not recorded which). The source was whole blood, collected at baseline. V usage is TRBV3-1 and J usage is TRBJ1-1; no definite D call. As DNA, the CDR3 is TGTGCCAGCAGCCAGGTAAAGGACACTGAAGCTTTCTTT. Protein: CASSQVKDTEAFF.